This T cell receptor beta chain was obtained from a study of cytomegalovirus exposure and HLA in healthy donors (dated by TCRdb to about 2017). Study-wide context: According to an earlier analysis of around 600 of the donors, roughly 180 million T cells yielded 90 million to 130 million unique TCR beta sequences and about 300 Gb of sequence data. Donor age, sex, ethnicity and CMV serostatus were compiled together with the repertoire data. In the later analysis, no new phenotypic data were used to find candidate immune exposures; instead, reliance was placed on TCR beta sequences and their occurrence across donors. A later genetic analysis took genome-wide SNP genotypes for about 55% of the roughly 700 donors and used that subset as a discovery cohort. Typing coverage differed by locus: A, B, C, DRB1 and DQB1 were typed in about 620-640 donors, DQA1 in approximately 520, DPA1 in 600 to 610, and DPB1 in approximately 450. Both class I and class II loci were covered by HLA typing, at four-digit resolution. Besides the first cohort of under 700 subjects, a separate validation cohort made up of over 100 different subjects was used. Of the roughly 420 genotyped donors, roughly 76% were placed in the genetic ancestry cluster associated with self-reported Caucasian donors. An earlier analysis of some 600 of the donors applied high-throughput TCR beta sequencing to assess whether each TCR beta V gene segment acted as functional or pseudogenic. A later analysis re-examined previously published TCR beta repertoires from 600 to 700 donors and added high-resolution HLA genotyping to investigate patterns of TCR occurrence. An early release covering more than 500 HLA-typed donors comprised about 310 gigabases of sequencing data and around 86 million unique TCR sequences. All discovery cohort repertoires had been generated using a single sequencing platform. About five DR-DQ haplotypes were treated as single units for association and clustering because of strong linkage in the cohort. The study was designed to test whether signatures of past pathogen exposure could be identified by cataloging public T cell receptors. Among a few hundred genotyped donors of the cohort, an average of about 240,000 unique TCR beta nucleotide sequences were sequenced per donor, roughly 20% of them non-productive. The study combined high-throughput TCR immunosequencing, statistical association of individual TCRs with disease status, and machine learning to predict cytomegalovirus infection status. The T cell repertoires of 666 subjects were profiled by immunosequencing and related to cytomegalovirus serostatus.

The receptor library was made with the immunoSEQ multiplex PCR assay. For the multiplex PCR, a mixture combining 60 forward primers for TCR Vbeta segments and 13 reverse primers for TCR Jbeta segments was used. The CDR3 region of rearranged TCR beta genes was amplified from genomic DNA by a multiplex PCR assay. On the Illumina HiSeq System, the amplified TCR beta libraries were sequenced as 87-base-pair reads. From the authors' description of their analysis: Across the 640 or so repertoires, a later analysis counted roughly 84 million unique TCR beta chains, around 10 million of which were shared by at least two donors. A nearest-neighbor algorithm error-corrected the raw reads and collapsed the reads into unique sequences, merging closely related sequences to remove PCR and sequencing errors. To assign V, D and J gene segments, CDR3 sequences were aligned to IMGT reference sequences. Each retained sequence needed at least a six-nucleotide match to both a V gene segment and a J gene segment. A rearrangement counted as productive if the CDR3 had no stop codons and remained in frame with V and J, and every other rearrangement counted as non-productive. Following IMGT convention, CDR3 was defined as the stretch from the second conserved V-encoded cysteine to the conserved J-encoded phenylalanine. The earlier analysis of 500 to 650 of the donors excluded any sequence lacking an unambiguous match to a single V gene segment. In an earlier analysis of approximately 500 of the donors, a V segment was called functional when productive rearrangements were above 56.7%, and segregating when the standard deviation between donors exceeded 5%. A statistical classification framework was built for diagnosing cytomegalovirus status from the catalog of TCR beta chain sequences. In a later analysis, V and J genes were assigned by comparing TCR nucleotide sequences against IMGT/GENE-DB human TR gene sequences. A later analysis assigned CDR3 sequences and most-parsimonious VDJ recombination scenarios with the TCRdist pipeline. In a later analysis, each TCR beta chain was defined by its CDR3 amino acid sequence together with its V-gene family, and reads without a unique V-gene family were excluded. To address suspected cross-contamination and a sequencing artifact, a later analysis removed over 500 highly shared, low-generation-probability nucleotide sequences. A later analysis calculated a clonal expansion index for each public chain from normalized within-repertoire ranks of inferred template counts. In a later analysis, generation probabilities were computed with a VDJ recombination model fitted to out-of-frame rearrangements, and the resulting probabilities were checked against IGoR. In a later analysis, hypergeometric tests were used to score TCR-TCR, TCR-HLA and TCR-CMV co-occurrence, with a repertoire-size bias correction applied to TCR pairs. False discovery rates were estimated in a later analysis by permuting HLA or CMV assignments 20 times. In a later analysis, co-occurring TCRs were grouped with DBSCAN, and TCRdist sequence similarity was added when clustering was performed within HLA-allele-positive subsets. Co-occurrence clustering excluded repertoires with fewer than 30,000 or more than 120,000 public chains, plus five with anomalous nucleotide sharing. Here the immuneACCESS table is served through TCRdb, limited to in-frame sequences with V and J called. Missing clones are a known gap in these copies; in checked studies unresolved V genes cover under half, and the rest lacks a known reason. V and J calls and clone size come straight from that table; D and trimming were deduced from the DNA. This sample gives about 140,000 clones in total; roughly three fifths of them show up just once. The ten largest clones add up to over 5% of the sample.

The cohort comprised some 700 healthy bone marrow donors. At the time of sampling, all cohort members were nominally healthy, though unrecorded immune exposures were likely present. The donor was CMV seronegative and was included in the group of several hundred seronegative cohort members. Each donor provided a peripheral blood sample, and peripheral blood mononuclear cells were used for TCR beta sequencing. The Qiagen DNeasy Blood Extraction Kit was used to extract genomic DNA from the blood cell samples. Notes on this clone: The clone's antigen remains unknown. No much larger clone exists at a distance of one base, and base qualities are not known.

Findings and caveats that apply to the study as a whole: In a later analysis, the rate of TCR association differed among HLA loci, with DRB1 alleles having the most associated TCRs and HLA-C alleles having the fewest. V-gene and J-gene trimming of TCR beta chains was associated with a missense DCLRE1C variant in a later genetic analysis, and the association was replicated in an independent cohort. A few of the identified cytomegalovirus-associated TCR beta chains were confirmed in vitro to be specific for cytomegalovirus antigens. In a later analysis, HLA-associated TCR beta chains were found to be more clonally expanded and to have lower generation probabilities than equally common non-associated chains. Some IMGT-functional V segments, including TRBV6-2 and TRBV6-3, could not be distinguished by the 87-base-pair reads and were therefore excluded. The classifier was reported to diagnose cytomegalovirus status with high specificity and sensitivity in both the original and validation cohorts. Most TCR sequences were observed very rarely across donors, whereas some public TCRs were present in many individuals. Because HLA typing was missing for some donors at each locus, association tests included only the typed subset. According to a later analysis, most CMV-associated TCR beta chains appeared to be HLA-restricted, and the HLA associations seemed to be driven largely by CMV exposure. Immune exposure information for the cohort was limited to CMV serostatus. A later genetic analysis reported fewer N-insertions in productive TCRs among donors in an Asian-associated ancestry cluster than the approximately 670-donor mean. In the study, around 150 TCR beta chains were listed as associated with cytomegalovirus. A further reported finding was that TCR beta sequences accurately predicted the HLA-A and HLA-B alleles for most subjects in the first cohort. Linkage disequilibrium might explain the correlated functional status among segregating V segments, but an unknown experimental factor could not be ruled out. When HLA alleles, especially DR and DQ, strongly co-occurred, TCR associations were difficult to assign to individual alleles. The cohort was sequenced for TCR beta chains only, and without alpha or paired-chain data the features that could be detected were limited. The authors suggested that the approach could potentially be generalized to other disease states and immunological phenotypes. At a false discovery rate of 0.05, a later analysis linked around 17,000 TCR beta sequences to specific HLA alleles. A group of highly shared sequence variants was considered likely to be a technical artifact of the sequencing pipeline. In an earlier analysis of around 600 of the donors, most TCR beta V segments appeared in productive rearrangements about 87% or about 30% of the time, broadly matching IMGT annotations. Sequencing depth was assumed to be roughly uniform across donors in the presence/absence analyses, though that assumption may not hold. According to a later analysis, parvovirus B19, influenza, CMV and Epstein-Barr virus appeared linked to several top co-occurrence clusters. Over 15 rarely observed V segments, including chromosome 9 orphons, were excluded from the earlier analysis of some 590 of the donors because counts were too low.

The CDR3 runs 15 residues from the cysteine to the phenylalanine. Of the read, only the CDR3 DNA is kept; its 45 bases are in frame from base 1. From V the trimming removes 5 bases and from J it removes 3 bases, while the gene matches leave 8 bases of the junction unaccounted for. CDR1 SGHTA and CDR2 FQGNSA were looked up in the germline V gene. Recombination joined TRBV7-2 with TRBJ2-3, with TRBD2 identical over 7 junction bases. The sequence was collected from a woman in her sixties in good health and CMV-seronegative. The specimen sequenced was PBMCs. The nucleotide sequence reads TGTGCCAGCAGCCAAAGCCGGACTAGTACAGATACGCAGTATTTT. The resulting protein is CASSQSRTSTDTQYF.